This T cell receptor beta chain was found in a study of T cells after yellow fever vaccination. Comment on this clonotype: Its antigen is unknown.

The CDR3 consists of 15 residues. Germline trimming cut 6 bases from V and 6 bases from J; bases unmatched to any gene: 8. For TCR, cDNA came from 5'RACE template switching, which added a universal primer site and UMIs. From the 5' RACE reads, TCRdb called clonotypes with MiXCR, one entry per CDR3 protein. The profile shows almost 600,000 distinct CDR3 sequences, roughly 12% of them singletons. Study results and limitations: The secondary response was weaker but peaked faster, day 5 versus 15. Booster samples showed a return of most primary-vaccination clones (around 96% CD4, 88% CD8).

This clonotype was sampled from a young man who received the YFV17D yellow fever vaccine. The sequencing used PBMCs, collected on the day of the yellow fever booster vaccination. The chain combines TRBV12-3 or TRBV12-4 with TRBJ1-6, with 7 bases lining up with TRBD1. The CDR3 DNA reads as TGTGCCAGCAGCTTCAACAGGGACAGTAATTCACCCCTCCACTTT. Translated: CASSFNRDSNSPLHF.